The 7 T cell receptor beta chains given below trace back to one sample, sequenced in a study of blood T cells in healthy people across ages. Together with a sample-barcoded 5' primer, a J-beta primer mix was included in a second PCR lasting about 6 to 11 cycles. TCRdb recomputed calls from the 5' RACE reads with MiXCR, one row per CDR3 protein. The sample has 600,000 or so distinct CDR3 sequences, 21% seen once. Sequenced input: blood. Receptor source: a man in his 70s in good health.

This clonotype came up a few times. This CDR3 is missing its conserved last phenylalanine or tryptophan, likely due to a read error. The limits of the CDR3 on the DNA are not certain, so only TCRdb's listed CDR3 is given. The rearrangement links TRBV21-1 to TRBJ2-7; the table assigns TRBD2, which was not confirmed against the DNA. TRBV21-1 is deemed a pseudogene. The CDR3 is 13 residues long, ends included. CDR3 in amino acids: CASSKKTSRLKFY.

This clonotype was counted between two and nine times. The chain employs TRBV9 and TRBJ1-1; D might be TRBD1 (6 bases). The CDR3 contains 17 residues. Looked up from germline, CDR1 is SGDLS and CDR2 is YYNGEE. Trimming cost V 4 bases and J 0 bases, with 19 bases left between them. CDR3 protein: CASSTRQDPMMNTEAFF. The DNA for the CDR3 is TGTGCCAGCAGCACCCGACAGGACCCCATGATGAACACTGAAGCTTTCTTT.

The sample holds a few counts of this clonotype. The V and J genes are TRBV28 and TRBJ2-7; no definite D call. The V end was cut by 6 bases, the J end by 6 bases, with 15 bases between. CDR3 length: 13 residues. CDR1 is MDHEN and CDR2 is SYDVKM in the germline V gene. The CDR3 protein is CASRRELNSEQYF. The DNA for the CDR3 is TGTGCCAGCAGAAGGGAATTAAACTCCGAGCAGTACTTC.

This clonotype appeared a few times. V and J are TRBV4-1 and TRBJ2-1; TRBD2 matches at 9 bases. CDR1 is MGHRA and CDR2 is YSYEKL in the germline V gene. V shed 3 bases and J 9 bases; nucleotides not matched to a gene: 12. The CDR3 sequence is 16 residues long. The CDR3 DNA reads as TGCGCCAGCAGCCACATTGGCGGGAGGGCCATCCTTGAGCAGTTCTTC. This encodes CASSHIGGRAILEQFF.

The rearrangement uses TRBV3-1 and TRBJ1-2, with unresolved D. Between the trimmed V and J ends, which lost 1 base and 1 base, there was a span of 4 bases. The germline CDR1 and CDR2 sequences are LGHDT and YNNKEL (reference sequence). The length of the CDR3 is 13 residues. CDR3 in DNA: TGTGCCAGCAGCCAAGCTGGTAACTATGGCTACACCTTC. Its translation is CASSQAGNYGYTF.

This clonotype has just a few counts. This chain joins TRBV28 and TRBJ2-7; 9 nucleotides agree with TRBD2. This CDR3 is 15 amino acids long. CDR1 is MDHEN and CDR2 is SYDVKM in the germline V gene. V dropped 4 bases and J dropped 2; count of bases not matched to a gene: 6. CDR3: CASSWAGGRAYEQYF. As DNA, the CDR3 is TGTGCCAGCAGTTGGGCTGGCGGGAGGGCCTACGAGCAGTACTTC.

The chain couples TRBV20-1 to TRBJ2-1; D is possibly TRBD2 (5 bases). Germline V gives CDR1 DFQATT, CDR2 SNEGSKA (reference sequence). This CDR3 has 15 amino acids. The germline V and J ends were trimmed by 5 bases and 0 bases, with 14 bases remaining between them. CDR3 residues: CSAQRFLSSYNEQFF. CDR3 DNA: TGCAGTGCTCAGCGGTTCCTGAGCTCCTACAATGAGCAGTTCTTC.